Listed below are T cell receptor beta chains from one sample, sequenced in a study of cytomegalovirus exposure and HLA in healthy donors. Only in-frame clones appear in the TCRdb table, and some are missing; sequencing was by immunoSEQ multiplex PCR. The table records over 55,000 clones, roughly 80% of them present only once. What was sequenced was PBMCs. The receptor source for this set is a man between 40 and 49 years old in good health and CMV-seronegative. CDR3s include the opening cysteine and the closing phenylalanine or tryptophan. D genes are given only for firm matches. Part of the rows lack a size; the others show once, few, many or a class for expanded clones.

TRBV15	few	TRBJ1-1	.	TGTGCCACCTCAGGGCAGACCAACACTGAAGCTTTCTTT	CATSGQTNTEAFF
TRBV27	.	TRBJ1-6	TRBD1	TGTGCCAGCAGTTTAGTCCATTCGGGACAGGCTAATTCACCCCTCCACTTT	CASSLVHSGQANSPLHF
TRBV18	.	TRBJ2-6	.	TGTGCCAGCTCACCTACAGAAAGGGGATTCGCTGGGGCCAACGTCCTGACTTTC	CASSPTERGFAGANVLTF
TRBV6-1	.	TRBJ1-6	.	TGTGCCAGCAGCCCCGCCTATAATTCACCCCTCCACTTT	CASSPAYNSPLHF
TRBV6-4	.	TRBJ2-3	.	TGTGCCAGCAGTGACTCATTCGTTGCGGGCACAGATACGCAGTATTTT	CASSDSFVAGTDTQYF
TRBV4-3	.	TRBJ2-3	TRBD1	TGCGCCAGCAGCCAATATCTCGGGACAGGGGGCCTAACAGATACGCAGTATTTT	CASSQYLGTGGLTDTQYF
TRBV5-1	.	TRBJ2-2	.	TGCGCCAGCAGCTTAGGACAGAGGAACACCGGGGAGCTGTTTTTT	CASSLGQRNTGELFF
TRBV27	.	TRBJ1-4	TRBD1	TGTGCCAGCAGAACGGACAGGAACAATGAAAAACTGTTTTTT	CASRTDRNNEKLFF
TRBV6-1	.	TRBJ2-3	TRBD1	TGTGCCAGCAGCGAAGACAGGGCTAGGGATACGCAGTATTTT	CASSEDRARDTQYF
TRBV2	.	TRBJ1-1	.	TGTGCCAGCAACTTAGACAGGAACACTGAAGCTTTCTTT	CASNLDRNTEAFF
TRBV19	.	TRBJ1-5	TRBD1	TGTGCCAGTAGTAGTTCTAGGGGGCTAGAACAGCCCCAGCATTTT	CASSSSRGLEQPQHF
TRBV6-1	.	TRBJ1-5	.	TGTGCCAGCAGTGAAGGGTTGGCAGGGTCATTGCCCCAGCATTTT	CASSEGLAGSLPQHF
TRBV7-2	.	TRBJ2-2	.	TGTGCCAGCAGCCCTACGGGTTTTACCGGGGAGCTGTTTTTT	CASSPTGFTGELFF
TRBV4-1	.	TRBJ1-6	TRBD1	TGCGCCAGCAGACTTTCCCCGGGACAGCCTAATTCACCCCTCCACTTT	CASRLSPGQPNSPLHF
TRBV2	once	TRBJ2-3	TRBD2	TGTGCCAGCAGTGACATTGTAGGGACTAGCGGGCTTAGCACAGATACGCAGTATTTT	CASSDIVGTSGLSTDTQYF
TRBV30	.	TRBJ1-4	.	TGTGCCTGGAGTGTATTGGGGGCCGCTAATGAAAAACTGTTTTTT	CAWSVLGAANEKLFF
TRBV7-2	.	TRBJ2-3	.	TGTGCCAGCAGCTTAGCGAGCGCTGGAGATACGCAGTATTTT	CASSLASAGDTQYF
TRBV10-2	.	TRBJ1-2	TRBD1	TGCGCCACCACCCCCGGGACAGGGGGTGGCTACACCTTC	CATTPGTGGGYTF
TRBV5-1	.	TRBJ1-6	TRBD1	TGCGCCAGCAGCCGGACAGGTCGTAATTCACCCCTCCACTTT	CASSRTGRNSPLHF
TRBV28	.	TRBJ2-1	.	TGTGCCAGCAGTCCCCAGGGTGGCGGGGACAATGAGCAGTTCTTC	CASSPQGGGDNEQFF
TRBV19	.	TRBJ2-5	.	TGTGCCAGTACCTCATCAGGGGCCAGTCGGACCCAGTACTTC	CASTSSGASRTQYF
TRBV5-6	once	TRBJ2-7	.	TGTGCCAGCAGCTTTTGGGGCAGGTCCCACGAGCAGTACTTC	CASSFWGRSHEQYF
TRBV5-1	.	TRBJ1-2	.	TGCGCCAGCAGCTGGGACGGAGGGGTTCCTGGCTACACCTTC	CASSWDGGVPGYTF
TRBV25-1	.	TRBJ1-3	TRBD1	TGTGCCAGCAGTGAATTTGCAGGGGGCTTTGGAAACACCATATATTTT	CASSEFAGGFGNTIYF
TRBV19	.	TRBJ2-7	.	TGTGCCAGTAGTGGACAGACAACTTCCTACGAGCAGTACTTC	CASSGQTTSYEQYF
TRBV5-4	.	TRBJ2-5	TRBD2	TGTGCCAGCAGCTGGGGGGTCGGGGGGGCAGGAGAGACCCAGTACTTC	CASSWGVGGAGETQYF
TRBV19	.	TRBJ2-3	TRBD2	TGTGCCAGTACCTATAGCGGGGGCGACAAAGATACGCAGTATTTT	CASTYSGGDKDTQYF
TRBV7-8	.	TRBJ1-2	.	TGTGCCAGCAGCTTAGCGCTTCGTGCTAAGACCTTC	CASSLALRAKTF
TRBV30	.	TRBJ1-5	TRBD1	TGTGCCTGGAGTGTCGGGACAGGGGCCCAGCCCCAGCATTTT	CAWSVGTGAQPQHF
TRBV27	.	TRBJ1-5	TRBD1	TGTGCCAGCATGGACAGGGATGGCCAGCCCCAGCATTTT	CASMDRDGQPQHF
TRBV27	.	TRBJ1-2	.	TGTGCCAGCAGTTTGGGCAGCAACTATGGCTACACCTTC	CASSLGSNYGYTF